Below, 12 T cell receptor beta chains from the same sample are listed, as sequenced in a study of regulatory T cells in long-lasting Graves disease. Both iRepertoire HTBI primers and Arm-PCR of CDR3 regions were used to build the TCR beta libraries. MiXCR, applied by TCRdb to the multiplex PCR reads, yields one record per CDR3 protein. Of hundreds of thousands of distinct CDR3 sequences listed, less than 25% were seen once; the top ten hold 20%. Time point described: persistent/refractory GD, antithyroid drugs over 5 years with positive TRAb. Construction of the TCR library relied on RNA isolated from PBMCs. This sample comprised peripheral blood mononuclear cells (PBMCs), obtained when the disease was refractory, from a patient treated with antithyroid drugs. The receptors here all came from a female donor with Graves disease.

Ten or more counts support this clonotype. The chain recombines TRBV28 with TRBJ2-4; 7 bases agree with TRBD2. Germline V gene lookup returns CDR1 MDHEN and CDR2 SYDVKM. The ends lost 5 bases at V and 0 bases at J; junction bases unmatched: 7. CDR3 length: 16 residues. CDR3 region: CASSPASGLAKNIQYF. For the CDR3, the DNA is TGTGCCAGCAGTCCCGCTAGCGGACTAGCCAAAAACATTCAGTACTTC.

This clonotype came up a few times. The chain carries TRBV12-3 or TRBV12-4 and TRBJ2-2, with 12 bases fitting TRBD2. Germline trimming cut 6 bases from V and 6 bases from J; bases unmatched to any gene: 5. The CDR3 is 15 amino acids. The CDR3 here is CASRLAGGPPGELFF. The CDR3 bases are TGTGCCAGCAGGCTAGCGGGAGGGCCTCCCGGGGAGCTGTTTTTT.

DNA of the CDR3: TGTGCCAGCAGGGGGGCTGGGGGGGACAATGAGCAGTTCTTC. Amino acid sequence: CASRGAGGDNEQFF. This sequence joins TRBV27 and TRBJ2-1; possible D gene TRBD2, 7 bases. V lost 6 bases and J 5 bases, leaving 14 bases between the germline ends. CDR3 length: 14 amino acids. Germline V CDR1 and CDR2: MNHEY, SMNVEV (reference sequence).

This clonotype was seen ten or more times. As DNA, the CDR3 is TGTGCCAGCAGCCCTGGGACAGGGGGAGAGACCCAGTACTTC. This encodes CASSPGTGGETQYF. The J gene is TRBJ2-5, the V gene TRBV3-1, with TRBD1 matching 11 bases. This CDR3 is 14 amino acids long. Germline assignment: CDR1 LGHDT and CDR2 YNNKEL (reference sequence). J gave up 4 bases and V 4 bases, and 2 bases lay outside the gene matches.

DNA of the CDR3: TGTGCCAGCAGCCCGGTCGGCCCTTATAATTCACCCCTCCACTTT. This codes for CASSPVGPYNSPLHF. This chain connects TRBV12-3 or TRBV12-4 to TRBJ1-6; no reliable D call. The ends were cut back, 6 bases at V and 4 bases at J, with 13 bases in the middle. The CDR3 consists of 15 residues.

This rearrangement joins TRBV10-3 to TRBJ2-7; a weak D match, TRBD2 (6 bases). Germline CDR1 is ENHRY and CDR2 is SYGVKD. Deletions cut 8 bases from V and 0 bases from J, with 11 bases between. This CDR3 region has 13 residues. The DNA of the CDR3 is TGTGCCATCCGCGGGGTGAGCTCCTACGAGCAGTACTTC. This encodes CAIRGVSSYEQYF.

Details on this clonotype: This may be a read error: a much more frequent sequence differs by one nucleotide. The chain joins TRBV28 to TRBJ2-7; 10 bases line up with TRBD1. The germline V gene encodes CDR1 MDHEN and CDR2 SYDVKM. The CDR3 covers 15 residues. CDR3 protein: CAGSFVGQGFYEQYF. CDR3 sequence (DNA): TGTGCCGGCAGTTTCGTGGGACAGGGGTTCTACGAGCAGTACTTC.

This clonotype has more than one count but fewer than ten. This rearrangement joins TRBV3-1 to TRBJ1-3, with D possibly TRBD1 on 6 matching bases. V was clipped by 11 bases and J by 3 bases, with 11 bases between them. CDR1 LGHDT and CDR2 YNNKEL come from the germline V gene (reference sequence). CDR3 length: 12 residues. The CDR3 protein is CAAGGGGNTIYF. DNA for the CDR3: TGTGCCGCCGGGGGCGGTGGAAACACCATATATTTT.

This clonotype was picked up a small number of times. This chain connects TRBV7-2 to TRBJ2-5, with 8 positions matching TRBD1. The CDR3 spans 18 residues. Germline V gene sequence: CDR1 SGHTA, CDR2 FQGNSA. J gave up 5 bases and V 5 bases, and 19 bases lay outside the gene matches. This CDR3 reads CASSPGGHTGSPGETQYF. The DNA of the CDR3 is TGTGCCAGCAGCCCAGGGGGCCATACAGGGTCGCCCGGTGAGACCCAGTACTTC. The complete variable domain, with remaining parts taken from reference TRBV7-2 and TRBJ2-5, reads GAGVSQSPSNKVTEKGKDVELRCDPISGHTALYWYRQSLGQGLEFLIYFQGNSAPDKSGLPSDRFSAERTGGSVSTLTIQRTQQEDSAVYLCASSPGGHTGSPGETQYFGPGTRLLVL.

The chain is built from TRBV27 and TRBJ1-1; D is unclear. CDR3 length: 16 amino acids. The germline V and J ends were trimmed by 4 bases and 2 bases, with 17 bases remaining between them. CDR1 and CDR2 from the germline V gene are MNHEY and SMNVEV (reference sequence). CDR3 coding DNA: TGTGCCAGCAGTTCCAACACCTGGGCCCTTAACACTGAAGCTTTCTTT. As protein: CASSSNTWALNTEAFF.

This clonotype appeared a few times. The chain uses TRBV7-8 and TRBJ1-5; 7 nucleotides align to TRBD1. Germline loops: CDR1 SGHVS, CDR2 FQNEAQ. CDR3 size: 17 residues. V gave up 5 bases and J gave up 7 bases; unmatched junction bases: 17. The CDR3 sequence: CASSPSLGQPPGQPQHF. For the CDR3, the DNA is TGTGCCAGCAGCCCCTCCTTGGGACAGCCGCCCGGCCAGCCCCAGCATTTT.

This clonotype appeared a few times. V and J are TRBV7-2 and TRBJ2-5; D is uncertain. Trimming shortened V by 3 bases and J by 6 bases, and 20 bases separated the two germline ends. Per the germline V gene, CDR1 is SGHTA and CDR2 is FQGNSA. The CDR3 sequence is 16 residues long. CDR3 amino acids: CASSFSPKRVRKTQYF. DNA for the CDR3: TGTGCCAGCAGCTTTTCGCCTAAAAGGGTCCGAAAGACCCAGTACTTC.